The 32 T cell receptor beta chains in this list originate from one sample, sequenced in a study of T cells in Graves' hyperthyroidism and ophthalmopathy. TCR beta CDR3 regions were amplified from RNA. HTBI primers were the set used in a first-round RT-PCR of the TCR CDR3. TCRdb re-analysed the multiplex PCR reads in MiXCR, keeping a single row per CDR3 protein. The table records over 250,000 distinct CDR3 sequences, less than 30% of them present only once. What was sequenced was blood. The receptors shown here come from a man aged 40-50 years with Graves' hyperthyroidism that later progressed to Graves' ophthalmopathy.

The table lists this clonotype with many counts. CDR3: CASTRGQTSNQPQHF. The CDR3 DNA reads TGTGCCAGCACCCGTGGACAGACCAGCAATCAGCCCCAGCATTTT. The genes are TRBV2 and TRBJ1-5; maybe TRBD1 (6 bases). The CDR3 totals 15 residues. With 7 bases removed from V and 1 base from J, the gap between germline ends came to 14 bases. Germline lookup yields CDR1 SNHLY and CDR2 FYNNEI.

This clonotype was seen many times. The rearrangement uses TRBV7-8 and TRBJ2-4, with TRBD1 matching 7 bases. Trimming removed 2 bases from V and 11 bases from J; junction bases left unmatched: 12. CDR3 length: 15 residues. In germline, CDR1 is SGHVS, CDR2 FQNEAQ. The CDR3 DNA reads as TGTGCCAGCAGCTTATATTGGGGACAGATGAACGTTCAGTACTTC. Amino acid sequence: CASSLYWGQMNVQYF.

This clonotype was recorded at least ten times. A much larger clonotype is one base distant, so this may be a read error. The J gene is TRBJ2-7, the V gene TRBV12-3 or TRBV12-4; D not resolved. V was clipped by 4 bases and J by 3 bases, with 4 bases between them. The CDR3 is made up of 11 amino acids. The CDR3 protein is CASSSDYEQYF. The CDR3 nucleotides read TGTGCCAGCAGTTCCGACTACGAGCAGTACTTC.

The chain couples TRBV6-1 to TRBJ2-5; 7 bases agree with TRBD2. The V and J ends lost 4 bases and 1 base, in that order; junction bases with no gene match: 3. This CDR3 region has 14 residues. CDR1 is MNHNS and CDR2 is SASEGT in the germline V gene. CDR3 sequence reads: CASSVGGVQETQYF. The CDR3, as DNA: TGTGCCAGCAGTGTGGGAGGGGTCCAAGAGACCCAGTACTTC.

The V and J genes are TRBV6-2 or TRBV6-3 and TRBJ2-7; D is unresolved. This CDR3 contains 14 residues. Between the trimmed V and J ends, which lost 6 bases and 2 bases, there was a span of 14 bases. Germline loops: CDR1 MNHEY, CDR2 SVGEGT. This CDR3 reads CASRPGRLTYEQYF. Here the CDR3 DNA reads TGTGCCAGCAGGCCCGGACGGCTGACCTACGAGCAGTACTTC.

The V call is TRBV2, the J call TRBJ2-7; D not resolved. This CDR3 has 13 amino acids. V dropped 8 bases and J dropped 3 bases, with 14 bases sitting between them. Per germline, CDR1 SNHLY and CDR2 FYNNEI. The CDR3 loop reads CASERAKGYEQYF. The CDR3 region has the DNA TGTGCCAGCGAAAGGGCGAAGGGCTACGAGCAGTACTTC. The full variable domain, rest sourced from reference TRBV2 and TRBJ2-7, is EPEVTQTPSHQVTQMGQEVILRCVPISNHLYFYWYRQILGQKVEFLVSFYNNEISEKSEIFDDQFSVERPDGSNFTLKIRSTKLEDSAMYFCASERAKGYEQYFGPGTRLTVT.

CDR3 sequence: CAISGTGFGDEQYF. The CDR3 DNA reads as TGTGCCATCAGTGGGACAGGGTTCGGCGACGAGCAGTACTTC. The rearrangement links TRBV10-3 to TRBJ2-7, with 8 bases identical to TRBD1. There are 14 residues in the CDR3. Germline CDR1 ENHRY, CDR2 SYGVKD. V lost 4 bases and J lost 5; bases outside the gene matches: 7.

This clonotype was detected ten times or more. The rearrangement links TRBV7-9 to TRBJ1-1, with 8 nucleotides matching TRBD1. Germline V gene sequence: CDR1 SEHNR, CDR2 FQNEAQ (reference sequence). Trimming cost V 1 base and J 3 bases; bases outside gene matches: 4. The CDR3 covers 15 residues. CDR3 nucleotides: TGTGCCAGCAGCTTAGGGACAGGGTTGTACACTGAAGCTTTCTTT. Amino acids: CASSLGTGLYTEAFF.

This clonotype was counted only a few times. The CDR3: CASSFIGSPYGYTF. Written as DNA, the CDR3 is TGTGCCAGCAGTTTCATAGGCTCCCCCTATGGCTACACCTTC. The chain links TRBV28 to TRBJ1-2; D gene unclear. Trimming left V 3 bases short and J 4 bases short, with 12 bases between. CDR1 and CDR2 from the germline V gene are MDHEN and SYDVKM. The length of the CDR3 is 14 residues.

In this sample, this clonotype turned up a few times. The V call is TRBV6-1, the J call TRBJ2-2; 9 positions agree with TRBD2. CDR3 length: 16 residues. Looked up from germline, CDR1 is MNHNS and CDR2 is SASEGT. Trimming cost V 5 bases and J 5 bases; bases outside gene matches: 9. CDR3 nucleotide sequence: TGTGCCAGCAGTAAACTTAGCGGGAGTGGTACCGGGGAGCTGTTTTTT. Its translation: CASSKLSGSGTGELFF.

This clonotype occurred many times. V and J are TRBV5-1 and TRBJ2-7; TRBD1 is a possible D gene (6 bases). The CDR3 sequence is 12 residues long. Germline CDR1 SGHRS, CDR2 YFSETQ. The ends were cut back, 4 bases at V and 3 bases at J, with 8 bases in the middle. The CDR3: CASSADSYEQYF. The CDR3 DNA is TGCGCCAGCAGCGCGGACAGCTACGAGCAGTACTTC.

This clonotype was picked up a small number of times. The CDR3 reads CSAMASGSYEQYF. The CDR3, as DNA: TGCAGTGCTATGGCTAGCGGATCCTACGAGCAGTACTTC. The V call is TRBV20-1, the J call TRBJ2-7, with 7 bases that match TRBD2. Trimming removed 4 bases from V and 1 base from J; junction bases left unmatched: 4. This CDR3 is built from 13 residues. Per the germline V gene, CDR1 is DFQATT and CDR2 is SNEGSKA (reference sequence).

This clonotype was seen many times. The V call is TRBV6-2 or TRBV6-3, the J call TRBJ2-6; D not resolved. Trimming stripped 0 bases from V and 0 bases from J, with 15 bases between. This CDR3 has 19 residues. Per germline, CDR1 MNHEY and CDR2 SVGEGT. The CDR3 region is CASSYSTFRRDSGANVLTF. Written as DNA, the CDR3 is TGTGCCAGCAGTTACTCGACTTTTAGGCGAGACTCTGGGGCCAACGTCCTGACTTTC.

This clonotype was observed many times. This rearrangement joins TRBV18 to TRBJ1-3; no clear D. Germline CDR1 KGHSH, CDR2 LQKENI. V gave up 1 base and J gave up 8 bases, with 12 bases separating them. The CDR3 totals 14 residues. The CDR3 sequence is CASSPLGNEDTIYF. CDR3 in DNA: TGTGCCAGCTCACCACTGGGCAATGAAGACACCATATATTTT.

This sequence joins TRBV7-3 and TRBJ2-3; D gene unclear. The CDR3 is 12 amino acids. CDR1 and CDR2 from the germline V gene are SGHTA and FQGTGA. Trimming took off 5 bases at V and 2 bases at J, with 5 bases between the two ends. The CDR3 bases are TGTGCCAGCAGCCAAGACACAGATACGCAGTATTTT. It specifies CASSQDTDTQYF.

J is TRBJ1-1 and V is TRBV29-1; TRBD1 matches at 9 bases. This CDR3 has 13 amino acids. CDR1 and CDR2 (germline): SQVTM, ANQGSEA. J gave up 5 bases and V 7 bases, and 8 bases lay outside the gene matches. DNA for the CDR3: TGCAGCGCCCGAACAGGGGGCCCTACTGAAGCTTTCTTT. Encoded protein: CSARTGGPTEAFF. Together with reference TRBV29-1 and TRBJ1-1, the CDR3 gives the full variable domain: SAVISQKPSRDICQRGTSLTIQCQVDSQVTMMFWYRQQPGQSLTLIATANQGSEATYESGFVIDKFPISRPNLTFSTLTVSNMSPEDSSIYLCSARTGGPTEAFFGQGTRLTVV.

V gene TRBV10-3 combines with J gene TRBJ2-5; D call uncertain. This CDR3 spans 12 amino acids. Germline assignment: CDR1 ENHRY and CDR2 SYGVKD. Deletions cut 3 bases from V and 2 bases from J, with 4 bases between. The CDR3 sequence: CAISDKQETQYF. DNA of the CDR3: TGTGCCATCAGTGACAAGCAAGAGACCCAGTACTTC.

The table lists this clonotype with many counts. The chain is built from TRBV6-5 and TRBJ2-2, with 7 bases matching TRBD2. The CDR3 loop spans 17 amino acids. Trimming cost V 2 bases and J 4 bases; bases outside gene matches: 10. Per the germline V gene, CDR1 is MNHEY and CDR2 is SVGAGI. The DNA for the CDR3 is TGTGCCAGCAGTTACCGGCCACACGGGAGGACCACCGGGGAGCTGTTTTTT. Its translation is CASSYRPHGRTTGELFF.

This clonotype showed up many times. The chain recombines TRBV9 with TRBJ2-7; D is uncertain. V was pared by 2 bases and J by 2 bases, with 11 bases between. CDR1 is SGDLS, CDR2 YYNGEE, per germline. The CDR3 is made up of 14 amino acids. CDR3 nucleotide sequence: TGTGCCAGCAGCGTTGTGGATAGCACCTACGAGCAGTACTTC. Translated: CASSVVDSTYEQYF.

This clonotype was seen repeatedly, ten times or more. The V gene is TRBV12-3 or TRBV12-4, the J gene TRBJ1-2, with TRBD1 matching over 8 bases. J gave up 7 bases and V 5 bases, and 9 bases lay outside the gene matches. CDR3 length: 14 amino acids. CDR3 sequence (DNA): TGTGCCAGCAGTGTTACGGGACAGGATGGTGGCTACACCTTC. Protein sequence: CASSVTGQDGGYTF.

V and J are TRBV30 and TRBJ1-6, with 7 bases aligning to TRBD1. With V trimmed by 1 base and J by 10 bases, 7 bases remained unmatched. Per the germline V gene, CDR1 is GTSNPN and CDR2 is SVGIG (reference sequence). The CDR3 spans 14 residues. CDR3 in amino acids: CAWSGLKGASPLHF. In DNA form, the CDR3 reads TGTGCCTGGAGTGGTCTGAAGGGGGCCTCACCCCTCCACTTT.

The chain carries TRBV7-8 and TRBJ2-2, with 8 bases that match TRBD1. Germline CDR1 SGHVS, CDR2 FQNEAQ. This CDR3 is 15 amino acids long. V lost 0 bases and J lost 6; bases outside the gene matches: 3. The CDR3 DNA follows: TGTGCCAGCAGCTTAGCAGGACAGGGAGCCGGGGAGCTGTTTTTT. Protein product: CASSLAGQGAGELFF.

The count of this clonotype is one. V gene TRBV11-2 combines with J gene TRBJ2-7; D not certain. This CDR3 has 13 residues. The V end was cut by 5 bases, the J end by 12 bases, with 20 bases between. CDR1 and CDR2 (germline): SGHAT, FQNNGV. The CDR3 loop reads CASSPSPDLYRYF. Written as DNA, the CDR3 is TGTGCCAGCAGCCCCTCGCCGGACCTCTACCGGTACTTC.

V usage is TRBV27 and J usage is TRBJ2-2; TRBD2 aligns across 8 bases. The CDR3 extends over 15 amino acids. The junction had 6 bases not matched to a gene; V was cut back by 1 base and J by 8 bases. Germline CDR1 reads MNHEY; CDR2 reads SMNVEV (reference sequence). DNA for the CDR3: TGTGCCAGCAGTTTATTCGCTAGCGGGCGTGGGGAGCTGTTTTTT. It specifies CASSLFASGRGELFF.

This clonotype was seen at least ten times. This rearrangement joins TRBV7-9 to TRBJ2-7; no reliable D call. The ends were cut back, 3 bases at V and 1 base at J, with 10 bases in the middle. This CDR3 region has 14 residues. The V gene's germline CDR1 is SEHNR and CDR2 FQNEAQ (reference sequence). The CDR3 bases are TGTGCCAGCAGCTTCTTGGAGCTGTCCTACGAGCAGTACTTC. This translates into CASSFLELSYEQYF.

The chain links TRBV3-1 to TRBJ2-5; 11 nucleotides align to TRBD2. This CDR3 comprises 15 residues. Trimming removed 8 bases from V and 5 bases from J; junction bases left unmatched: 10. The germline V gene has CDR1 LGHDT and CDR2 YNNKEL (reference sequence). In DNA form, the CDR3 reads TGTGCCAGCTCCCACAGACTAGCGGGATTCGAGACCCAGTACTTC. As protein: CASSHRLAGFETQYF.

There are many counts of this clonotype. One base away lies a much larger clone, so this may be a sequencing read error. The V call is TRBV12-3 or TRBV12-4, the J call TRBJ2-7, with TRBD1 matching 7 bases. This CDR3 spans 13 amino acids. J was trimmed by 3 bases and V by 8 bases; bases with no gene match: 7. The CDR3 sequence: CASGRDSGYEQYF. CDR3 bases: TGTGCCAGCGGACGGGACAGTGGCTACGAGCAGTACTTC.

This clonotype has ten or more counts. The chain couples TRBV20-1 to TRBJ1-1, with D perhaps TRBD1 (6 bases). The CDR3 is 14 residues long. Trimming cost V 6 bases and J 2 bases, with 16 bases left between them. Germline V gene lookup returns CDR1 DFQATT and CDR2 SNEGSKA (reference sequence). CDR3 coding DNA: TGCAGTGCCCCGAAGTGGGGGGGCAACACTGAAGCTTTCTTT. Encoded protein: CSAPKWGGNTEAFF.

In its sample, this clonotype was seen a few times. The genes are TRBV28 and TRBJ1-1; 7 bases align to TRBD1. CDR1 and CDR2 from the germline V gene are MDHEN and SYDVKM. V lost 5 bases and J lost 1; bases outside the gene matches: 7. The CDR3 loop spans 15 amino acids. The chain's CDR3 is CASSPRTGSNTEAFF. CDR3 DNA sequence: TGTGCCAGCAGTCCACGGACAGGTTCGAACACTGAAGCTTTCTTT.

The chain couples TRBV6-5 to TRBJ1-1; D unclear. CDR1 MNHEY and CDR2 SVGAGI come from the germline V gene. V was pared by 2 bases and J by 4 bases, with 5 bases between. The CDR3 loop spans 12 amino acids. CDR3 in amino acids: CASSYGLTEAFF. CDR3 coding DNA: TGTGCCAGCAGTTACGGGCTCACTGAAGCTTTCTTT.

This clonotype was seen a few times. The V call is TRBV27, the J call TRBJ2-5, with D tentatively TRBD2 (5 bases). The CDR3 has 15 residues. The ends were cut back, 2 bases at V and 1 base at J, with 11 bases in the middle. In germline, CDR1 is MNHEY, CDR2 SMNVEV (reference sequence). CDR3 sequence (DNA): TGTGCCAGCAGTTTAATCGTTGGGAGCCAAGAGACCCAGTACTTC. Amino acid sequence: CASSLIVGSQETQYF.

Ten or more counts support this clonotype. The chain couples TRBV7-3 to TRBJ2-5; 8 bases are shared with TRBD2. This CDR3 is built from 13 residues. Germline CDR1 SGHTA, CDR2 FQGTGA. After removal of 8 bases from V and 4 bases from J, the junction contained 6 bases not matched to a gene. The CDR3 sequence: CASAFRGGETQYF. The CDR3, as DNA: TGTGCCAGCGCCTTTCGGGGGGGAGAGACCCAGTACTTC.